This T cell receptor beta chain was sequenced for a study of beta chain features in type 1 diabetes. Study in general: The patient and healthy donor groups were comparable for age, gender and cell yields. Whole-study findings and limits: cDNA-based sequencing might over-represent cells highly expressing TCR.

The sample holds a few counts of this clone. The antigen remains undetermined. Per the germline V gene, CDR1 is SQVTM and CDR2 is ANQGSEA. The CDR3 loop spans 13 amino acids. Trimming removed 3 bases at V and 6 bases at J, with 12 bases between. The whole isolated RNA underwent reverse transcription, so sequencing captured expressed TCRB transcripts. Assay used: immunoSEQ multiplex PCR; TCRdb lists only in-frame clones, some missing. Among 850,000 to 900,000 clones listed, roughly 15% were seen once. This receptor was obtained from a woman in her late teens or twenties in good health. J is TRBJ2-1 and V is TRBV29-1; D is unclear. The sample was naive CD4+ T cells from blood. CDR3 amino acids: CSVDSSGRNEQFF. CDR3 in DNA: TGCAGCGTTGATTCATCGGGTCGCAATGAGCAGTTCTTC.